The clone carrying this T cell receptor beta chain is categorized as medium-sized. V dropped 1 base and J dropped 7; count of bases not matched to a gene: 6. This CDR3 contains 14 residues. The germline V gene has CDR1 PRHDT and CDR2 FYEKMQ (reference sequence). The entry originates in a study of blood T cell repertoires in COVID-19. Study information: COVID-19 samples, acute and convalescent, were from the United States, Italy and Spain. PBMCs, B-cell-depleted T cells, or T cells provided the cDNA or gDNA that made up the material.

Authors' processing steps: Quantification of nucleated cells was approximated via reference gene primer amplification. The data were produced by immunoSEQ multiplex PCR, yet TCRdb's version contains in-frame clones alone and is incomplete. That table furnishes V, J and clone size, whereas the DNA furnished D and trimming. Among 4,500 to 5,500 clones listed, about 76% were seen once. The chain has TRBV13 and TRBJ2-7; TRBD1 matches at 8 bases. Specimen: peripheral blood. The receptor's source is a human donor in a cohort sampled during active COVID-19. The CDR3 DNA reads as TGTGCCAGCAGCTTAGCCAGGGGGCGATATGAGCAGTACTTC. Its protein is CASSLARGRYEQYF. The full variable domain, with the rest looked up from reference TRBV13 and TRBJ2-7, is AAGVIQSPRHLIKEKRETATLKCYPIPRHDTVYWYQQGPGQDPQFLISFYEKMQSDKGSIPDRFSAQQFSDYHSELNMSSLELGDSALYFCASSLARGRYEQYFGPGTRLTVT.